One and the same sample provided the 30 T cell receptor beta chains below, sequenced in a study of blood T cells in healthy people across ages. Alongside a J-beta primer mix, a sample-barcoded 5' primer served in a second PCR lasting about 7 to 11 cycles. MiXCR, applied by TCRdb to the 5' RACE reads, yields one record per CDR3 protein. The sample carries 1.5 million to 2 million distinct CDR3 sequences, under 30% recorded once. The sequenced sample consisted of blood. These receptors were obtained from a woman aged 25 to 39 in good health.

The chain uses TRBV27 and TRBJ2-3; maybe TRBD1 (5 bases). V was trimmed by 6 bases and J by 1 base, leaving 11 bases between them. Germline lookup yields CDR1 MNHEY and CDR2 SMNVEV (reference sequence). The CDR3 extends over 14 amino acids. CDR3 loop: CASRGAGRTDTQYF. The DNA for the CDR3 is TGTGCCAGCAGAGGGGCCGGGCGCACAGATACGCAGTATTTT.

This clonotype has just a few counts. The chain has TRBV10-2 and TRBJ2-2; D may match TRBD1 or TRBD2 (5 bases each). The CDR3 has 17 residues. Trimming left V 11 bases short and J 0 bases short, with 22 bases between. Germline CDR1 and CDR2: WSHSY and SAAADI. The CDR3, as DNA: TGCGCCGTACAGACCGGGGCCAATCTCGCGAACACCGGGGAGCTGTTTTTT. Its protein is CAVQTGANLANTGELFF.

The chain links TRBV7-2 to TRBJ1-5; 8 nucleotides line up with TRBD1. CDR3 length: 15 residues. The V segment lost 1 base and the J segment 6 bases; nucleotides outside the gene matches: 5. Looked up from germline, CDR1 is SGHTA and CDR2 is FQGNSA. The CDR3 bases are TGTGCCAGCAGCTTAGTCGGACAGGGAGGTCAGCCCCAGCATTTT. This sequence encodes CASSLVGQGGQPQHF.

This clonotype showed up just a few times. The J gene is TRBJ2-3, the V gene TRBV7-2, with D possibly TRBD2 on 5 matching bases. This CDR3 region has 16 residues. The V gene lost 4 bases and the J gene lost 2 bases, with 16 bases spanning the gap. Per germline, CDR1 SGHTA and CDR2 FQGNSA. The CDR3 DNA reads TGTGCCAGCAGCTCGGTATCCGGGATTCTCACAGATACGCAGTATTTT. Translating it yields CASSSVSGILTDTQYF. The variable domain in full, completed from reference TRBV7-2 and TRBJ2-3, reads GAGVSQSPSNKVTEKGKDVELRCDPISGHTALYWYRQSLGQGLEFLIYFQGNSAPDKSGLPSDRFSAERTGGSVSTLTIQRTQQEDSAVYLCASSSVSGILTDTQYFGPGTRLTVL.

The chain combines TRBV20-1 with TRBJ2-3, with D possibly TRBD1 on 5 matching bases. Trimming took off 2 bases at V and 0 bases at J, with 12 bases between the two ends. The CDR3 totals 15 residues. Germline V gene data show CDR1 as DFQATT and CDR2 as SNEGSKA (reference sequence). The CDR3 loop reads CSARSATDSTDTQYF. The CDR3 DNA reads as TGCAGTGCTAGATCGGCGACAGATAGCACAGATACGCAGTATTTT.

In this sample, this clonotype turned up a few times. V is TRBV9 and J is TRBJ2-4, with 8 bases identical to TRBD2. This CDR3 has 15 amino acids. CDR1 SGDLS and CDR2 YYNGEE come from the germline V gene. V shed 7 bases and J 2 bases; nucleotides not matched to a gene: 8. This CDR3 is CASSGSGSTKNIQYF. Here the CDR3 DNA reads TGTGCCAGCTCGGGGAGCGGGAGTACCAAAAACATTCAGTACTTC. Based on the CDR3 plus reference TRBV9 and TRBJ2-4, the full variable domain is DSGVTQTPKHLITATGQRVTLRCSPRSGDLSVYWYQQSLDQGLQFLIQYYNGEERAKGNILERFSAQQFPDLHSELNLSSLELGDSALYFCASSGSGSTKNIQYFGAGTRLSVL.

The rearrangement joins TRBV20-1 to TRBJ2-5, with 9 bases fitting TRBD2. V dropped 3 bases and J dropped 5; count of bases not matched to a gene: 7. The V gene's germline CDR1 is DFQATT and CDR2 SNEGSKA (reference sequence). This CDR3 spans 14 amino acids. In nucleotides, the CDR3 is TGCAGTGCTAGGCCTAAGCGGGGGGTCGAGACCCAGTACTTC. Its translation is CSARPKRGVETQYF.

The chain links TRBV6-6 to TRBJ2-1; 10 positions agree with TRBD1. V gave up 5 bases and J gave up 2 bases; unmatched junction bases: 6. This CDR3 is built from 16 residues. CDR1 is MNHNY, CDR2 SVGAGI, per germline (reference sequence). CDR3 in amino acids: CASSTLTGGTYNEQFF. The CDR3 DNA is TGTGCCAGCAGTACCTTGACAGGGGGCACCTACAATGAGCAGTTCTTC.

This clonotype has only a few counts. The V call is TRBV12-3 or TRBV12-4, the J call TRBJ1-5; D not certain. V was cut by 1 base and J by 2 bases, with 15 bases left in between. This CDR3 contains 17 residues. The CDR3 region is CASSLGGRGRGNQPQHF. CDR3 nucleotide sequence: TGTGCCAGCAGTTTAGGGGGTCGGGGTCGAGGCAATCAGCCCCAGCATTTT.

The V gene is TRBV7-9, the J gene TRBJ2-1; 13 bases match TRBD2. The CDR3 is made up of 16 amino acids. CDR1 and CDR2 from the germline V gene are SEHNR and FQNEAQ (reference sequence). With 6 bases clipped from V and 7 bases from J, the junction kept 9 bases outside the gene matches. For the CDR3, the DNA is TGTGCCAGCAGTTATTTACTAGCGGGAGGGCAGAATGAGCAGTTCTTC. Protein product: CASSYLLAGGQNEQFF.

The V call is TRBV29-1, the J call TRBJ1-1; no clear D gene. Germline CDR1 is SQVTM and CDR2 is ANQGSEA. Trimming stripped 8 bases from V and 1 base from J, with 8 bases between. The CDR3 is 11 amino acids. CDR3 nucleotide sequence: TGCAGCATATTCTCGAACACTGAAGCTTTCTTT. Translation gives CSIFSNTEAFF.

The V call is TRBV19, the J call TRBJ2-7; no definite D call. The CDR3 has 14 amino acids. Looked up from germline, CDR1 is LNHDA and CDR2 is SQIVND (reference sequence). V lost 5 bases and J lost 4, with 15 bases in between. CDR3 sequence: CASSPALLGYEQYF. The CDR3 DNA reads TGTGCCAGTAGTCCCGCTCTACTTGGGTACGAGCAGTACTTC. The variable domain in full, with the rest retrieved from reference TRBV19 and TRBJ2-7, is DGGITQSPKYLFRKEGQNVTLSCEQNLNHDAMYWYRQDPGQGLRLIYYSQIVNDFQKGDIAEGYSVSREKKESFPLTVTSAQKNPTAFYLCASSPALLGYEQYFGPGTRLTVT.

This clonotype was detected many times. V is TRBV29-1 and J is TRBJ2-1; D uncertain. CDR3 length: 13 amino acids. The germline V and J ends were trimmed by 8 bases and 9 bases, with 20 bases remaining between them. The germline gives CDR1 SQVTM, CDR2 ANQGSEA. CDR3 sequence: CSLPQGFDGEQFF. For the CDR3, the DNA is TGCAGCCTACCCCAAGGTTTTGATGGTGAGCAGTTCTTC.

This clonotype was counted at least ten times. The rearrangement links TRBV9 to TRBJ2-5; no firm D call. The CDR3 is made up of 13 amino acids. V lost 3 bases and J lost 0, with 6 bases in between. Germline V gives CDR1 SGDLS, CDR2 YYNGEE. The CDR3 loop is CASSAFDQETQYF. The DNA for the CDR3 is TGTGCCAGCAGCGCCTTCGACCAAGAGACCCAGTACTTC.

This chain links TRBV10-3 with TRBJ1-2; the D gene is possibly TRBD1 (6 bases). CDR1 is ENHRY, CDR2 SYGVKD, per germline. Trimming shortened V by 4 bases and J by 1 base, and 13 bases separated the two germline ends. There are 15 residues in the CDR3. The CDR3 sequence is CAISVTQGINYGYTF. For the CDR3, the DNA is TGTGCCATCAGTGTTACCCAGGGGATTAACTATGGCTACACCTTC.

This clonotype showed up just a few times. The J gene is TRBJ1-5, the V gene TRBV6-6, with D tentatively TRBD1 (5 bases). The CDR3 contains 15 residues. Trimming cost V 0 bases and J 6 bases, with 12 bases left between them. Per germline, CDR1 MNHNY and CDR2 SVGAGI (reference sequence). CDR3 DNA sequence: TGTGCCAGCAGTTACTCGACCAGGGAAGCTCAGCCCCAGCATTTT. It yields the protein CASSYSTREAQPQHF.

The chain has TRBV28 and TRBJ2-7; TRBD1 or TRBD2 may be the D gene (5 bases each). The CDR3 spans 14 residues. Germline V gene sequence: CDR1 MDHEN, CDR2 SYDVKM. V was clipped by 8 bases and J by 1 base, with 15 bases between them. CDR3 coding DNA: TGTGCCAGCGTAACCGGGACGCCGTCCTACGAGCAGTACTTC. Its protein is CASVTGTPSYEQYF.

Only a few counts were recorded for this clonotype. The V and J genes are TRBV12-3 or TRBV12-4 and TRBJ2-6; the D gene is possibly TRBD1 (6 bases). This CDR3 has 17 residues. V was clipped by 6 bases and J by 0 bases, with 15 bases between them. CDR3 region: CASSRQASLSGANVLTF. The CDR3 nucleotides are TGTGCCAGCAGCCGACAGGCCTCCCTCTCTGGGGCCAACGTCCTGACTTTC.

This clonotype was found a few times. V is TRBV7-2 and J is TRBJ2-7, with TRBD2 matching 8 bases. The CDR3 loop spans 15 amino acids. Germline V lookup: CDR1 SGHTA, CDR2 FQGNSA. V was pared by 5 bases and J by 2 bases, with 8 bases of the junction left unmatched. The CDR3 DNA reads as TGTGCCAGCAGCCACGGTTTAGCGGGGACCTACGAGCAGTACTTC. As protein: CASSHGLAGTYEQYF. The complete variable domain, with remaining parts taken from reference TRBV7-2 and TRBJ2-7, reads GAGVSQSPSNKVTEKGKDVELRCDPISGHTALYWYRQSLGQGLEFLIYFQGNSAPDKSGLPSDRFSAERTGGSVSTLTIQRTQQEDSAVYLCASSHGLAGTYEQYFGPGTRLTVT.

In its sample, this clonotype was seen many times. V and J are TRBV6-6 and TRBJ2-7, with D tentatively TRBD1 (6 bases). The CDR3 is made up of 16 amino acids. The V end lost 4 bases, the J end lost 0 bases, and 16 bases lay between the germline ends. CDR1 and CDR2 (germline): MNHNY, SVGAGI (reference sequence). CDR3 sequence: CASSSGGLLSSYEQYF. The CDR3 nucleotides read TGTGCCAGCAGTTCTGGGGGCTTATTAAGCTCCTACGAGCAGTACTTC.

The V and J genes are TRBV6-2 or TRBV6-3 and TRBJ2-3; D is perhaps TRBD2 (6 bases). Looked up from germline, CDR1 is MNHEY and CDR2 is SVGEGT. Trimming left V 2 bases short and J 4 bases short, with 16 bases between. This CDR3 spans 16 amino acids. As DNA, the CDR3 is TGTGCCAGCAGTTACCGTCGGGAGCCCCAGTCAGATACGCAGTATTTT. Amino acid sequence: CASSYRREPQSDTQYF.

This clonotype was seen only a few times. V is TRBV29-1 and J is TRBJ1-4; possible D gene TRBD1, 5 bases. Germline CDR1 is SQVTM and CDR2 is ANQGSEA. CDR3 length: 13 residues. The V end lost 7 bases, the J end lost 3 bases, and 12 bases lay between the germline ends. The CDR3, as DNA: TGCAGCGCCACGACAGAGGCTAATGAAAAACTGTTTTTT. Encoded protein: CSATTEANEKLFF.

V usage is TRBV5-1 and J usage is TRBJ2-1; D uncertain. The V end lost 6 bases, the J end lost 5 bases, and 12 bases lay between the germline ends. Per the germline V gene, CDR1 is SGHRS and CDR2 is YFSETQ. The CDR3 spans 13 residues. CDR3: CASKPEGHNEQFF. Written as DNA, the CDR3 is TGCGCCAGCAAGCCTGAAGGGCACAATGAGCAGTTCTTC. Drawing the rest from reference TRBV5-1 and TRBJ2-1, the complete variable domain is KAGVTQTPRYLIKTRGQQVTLSCSPISGHRSVSWYQQTPGQGLQFLFEYFSETQRNKGNFPGRFSGRQFSNSRSEMNVSTLELGDSALYLCASKPEGHNEQFFGPGTRLTVL.

The gene calls are TRBV20-1 and TRBJ2-5; the D is unclear. Germline CDR1 and CDR2: DFQATT and SNEGSKA (reference sequence). The CDR3 is made up of 13 amino acids. V was cut by 2 bases and J by 0 bases, with 7 bases left in between. CDR3 in amino acids: CSARMTNQETQYF. The CDR3 coding sequence is TGCAGTGCTAGAATGACAAACCAAGAGACCCAGTACTTC.

This rearrangement joins TRBV12-5 to TRBJ2-7; a possible D gene is TRBD1 (5 bases). This CDR3 is 15 amino acids long. Trimming stripped 6 bases from V and 3 bases from J, with 18 bases between. Germline V gives CDR1 LGHNT, CDR2 FRNRAP. CDR3 bases: TGTGCTAGTGGCCTCCAGGGTCCCTCCTTCTACGAGCAGTACTTC. Its translation: CASGLQGPSFYEQYF. Full variable domain (outside the CDR3, taken from reference TRBV12-5 and TRBJ2-7): DARVTQTPRHKVTEMGQEVTMRCQPILGHNTVFWYRQTMMQGLELLAYFRNRAPLDDSGMPKDRFSAEMPDATLATLKIQPSEPRDSAVYFCASGLQGPSFYEQYFGPGTRLTVT.

This clonotype has a handful of counts. The chain couples TRBV10-3 to TRBJ2-5, with 9 positions matching TRBD1. Trimming at V came to 5 bases and at J to 5 bases, leaving 12 bases not matched to a gene. This CDR3 has 16 residues. Germline CDR1 ENHRY, CDR2 SYGVKD. The CDR3 DNA reads as TGTGCCATCAGTTCTTACAGGGGGCGCGAGAAGGAGACCCAGTACTTC. This codes for CAISSYRGREKETQYF.

This clonotype was counted between two and nine times. CDR3 protein: CSARAPIGTEAFF. The CDR3 nucleotides read TGCAGTGCTAGAGCCCCGATCGGGACTGAAGCTTTCTTT. The chain combines TRBV20-1 with TRBJ1-1; D uncertain. V lost 1 base and J lost 5, with 11 bases in between. Germline-derived CDR1 and CDR2 are DFQATT and SNEGSKA (reference sequence). The CDR3 length is 13 residues.

This clonotype was seen only a few times. J is TRBJ1-6 and V is TRBV6-5; D gene uncertain. Germline V gene sequence: CDR1 MNHEY, CDR2 SVGAGI. The V end lost 6 bases, the J end lost 6 bases, and 9 bases lay between the germline ends. CDR3 length: 13 amino acids. The CDR3 bases are TGTGCCAGCAGATACAGCACTAATTCACCCCTCCACTTT. Its translation is CASRYSTNSPLHF.

This clonotype was recorded many times. This chain connects TRBV29-1 to TRBJ1-2; weak D call: TRBD1 (5 bases). The CDR3 consists of 10 residues. V lost 7 bases and J lost 9, with 12 bases in between. Germline V CDR1 and CDR2: SQVTM, ANQGSEA. CDR3 protein: CSADSDRYTF. In DNA, the CDR3 is TGCAGCGCCGACAGCGATCGCTACACCTTC. Drawing the rest from reference TRBV29-1 and TRBJ1-2, the complete variable domain is SAVISQKPSRDICQRGTSLTIQCQVDSQVTMMFWYRQQPGQSLTLIATANQGSEATYESGFVIDKFPISRPNLTFSTLTVSNMSPEDSSIYLCSADSDRYTFGSGTRLTVV.

This clonotype has only a few counts. The rearrangement joins TRBV20-1 to TRBJ1-2; D remains unclear. V dropped 0 bases and J dropped 8 bases, with 13 bases sitting between them. CDR1 is DFQATT and CDR2 is SNEGSKA in the germline V gene (reference sequence). The CDR3 spans 13 residues. CDR3 sequence (DNA): TGCAGTGCTAGAGATTCCAGGCAGTTGGGCTACACCTTC. Translated: CSARDSRQLGYTF.